The 11 T cell receptor beta chains in this list originate from one sample, sequenced in a study of blood T cell repertoires in COVID-19. Profiling relied on immunoSEQ multiplex PCR, and the TCRdb table lists in-frame clones only, not all of them. The sample includes about 300,000 clones, 80% to 95% of them seen just once. The material sequenced was peripheral blood. The receptors here all came from a woman aged 30 to 39 with COVID-19, enrolled during active disease.

The rearrangement joins TRBV30 to TRBJ2-2; 10 bases match TRBD1. CDR1 GTSNPN and CDR2 SVGIG come from the germline V gene (reference sequence). V lost 6 bases and J lost 3; bases outside the gene matches: 7. The CDR3 has 15 amino acids. CDR3 region: CACNIGTGDTGELFF. DNA for the CDR3: TGTGCCTGCAATATCGGGACAGGGGACACCGGGGAGCTGTTTTTT.

This chain links TRBV2 with TRBJ1-5, with 10 nucleotides matching TRBD1. The CDR3 has 15 residues. Germline CDR1 is SNHLY and CDR2 is FYNNEI. V lost 5 bases and J lost 5; bases outside the gene matches: 6. The CDR3 DNA follows: TGTGCCAGCAGTCGGGACAGGGGAGGAGATCAGCCCCAGCATTTT. Residues: CASSRDRGGDQPQHF.

The chain recombines TRBV19 with TRBJ1-1; D might be TRBD1 (5 bases). V lost 5 bases, J lost 6 bases, and 16 bases lay in between. Germline values: CDR1 LNHDA, CDR2 SQIVND (reference sequence). This CDR3 region has 14 residues. The DNA for the CDR3 is TGTGCCAGTAGTTATCAGGGCCCCCAGCCTGAAGCTTTCTTT. Translation: CASSYQGPQPEAFF.

The chain joins TRBV7-8 to TRBJ2-7; a weak D match, TRBD1 (5 bases). Germline CDR1 SGHVS, CDR2 FQNEAQ. This CDR3 spans 17 amino acids. V lost 5 bases, J lost 1 base, and 21 bases lay in between. This chain's CDR3 is CASSHSWGSYPSYEQYF. DNA of the CDR3: TGTGCCAGCAGCCACTCATGGGGCTCCTACCCTTCCTACGAGCAGTACTTC.

The chain couples TRBV5-1 to TRBJ2-1; 10 bases map to TRBD2. V shed 4 bases and J 4 bases; nucleotides not matched to a gene: 8. The CDR3 runs to 16 residues. Germline assignment: CDR1 SGHRS and CDR2 YFSETQ. The CDR3: CASSQAGTSEYNEQFF. DNA of the CDR3: TGCGCCAGCAGCCAGGCCGGGACTAGCGAGTACAATGAGCAGTTCTTC.

This chain joins TRBV4-1 and TRBJ1-4, with no clear D. Germline CDR1 MGHRA, CDR2 YSYEKL. With 1 base removed from V and 4 bases from J, the gap between germline ends came to 4 bases. The CDR3 sequence is 13 residues long. The CDR3 region is CASSQGYNEKLFF. CDR3 DNA: TGCGCCAGCAGCCAAGGTTATAATGAAAAACTGTTTTTT.

V gene TRBV5-4 combines with J gene TRBJ1-4; TRBD1 agrees at 10 bases. Germline V gives CDR1 SGHNT, CDR2 YYREEE (reference sequence). The CDR3 sequence is 17 residues long. With V trimmed by 4 bases and J by 3 bases, 9 bases remained unmatched. The chain's CDR3 is CASSTGDRGRANEKLFF. Here the CDR3 DNA reads TGTGCCAGCAGCACCGGGGACAGGGGTAGGGCTAATGAAAAACTGTTTTTT.

The J gene is TRBJ1-5, the V gene TRBV5-1, with 8 bases fitting TRBD1. This CDR3 has 15 amino acids. The germline CDR1 and CDR2 sequences are SGHRS and YFSETQ. The junction had 9 bases not matched to a gene; V was cut back by 5 bases and J by 5 bases. CDR3 residues: CASSLTDREDQPQHF. CDR3 sequence (DNA): TGCGCCAGCAGTTTAACGGACAGGGAGGATCAGCCCCAGCATTTT.

This chain joins TRBV7-8 and TRBJ2-7, with a tentative D call TRBD2 (6 bases). Germline V lookup: CDR1 SGHVS, CDR2 FQNEAQ. V lost 4 bases and J 0 bases, leaving 13 bases between the germline ends. This CDR3 contains 15 residues. CDR3 nucleotide sequence: TGTGCCAGCAGCTCCTTAGCGGTCAGCTCCTACGAGCAGTACTTC. Translation: CASSSLAVSSYEQYF.

The V gene is TRBV9, the J gene TRBJ1-5; TRBD1 matches 7 bases. The CDR3 is made up of 15 amino acids. Trimming took 3 bases from V and 4 from J; bases not matched to a gene: 7. Germline V gene sequence: CDR1 SGDLS, CDR2 YYNGEE. In DNA, the CDR3 is TGTGCCAGCAGCGCCGCGGGACAGACTAATCAGCCCCAGCATTTT. It specifies CASSAAGQTNQPQHF.

The chain links TRBV7-3 to TRBJ2-3; perhaps TRBD2 as D (6 bases). V was cut by 5 bases and J by 2 bases, with 11 bases left in between. Looked up from germline, CDR1 is SGHTA and CDR2 is FQGTGA. This CDR3 contains 14 residues. The CDR3 region has the DNA TGTGCCAGCAGCCGCGGGGAAGACACAGATACGCAGTATTTT. Protein product: CASSRGEDTDTQYF. Supplemented by reference TRBV7-3 and TRBJ2-3, the full variable domain reads GAGVSQTPSNKVTEKGKYVELRCDPISGHTALYWYRQSLGQGPEFLIYFQGTGAADDSGLPNDRFFAVRPEGSVSTLKIQRTERGDSAVYLCASSRGEDTDTQYFGPGTRLTVL.